The clone carrying this T cell receptor beta chain has at least ten counts. What it binds is not known. Under the authors' procedure: Researchers built a distant-metastasis classifier for papillary thyroid cancer that drew on CDR3 differences across clinicopathological groups. TCRdb ran MiXCR on the PCR reads. These V and J calls rely on TCRdb rather than the paper's analysis. Among 70,000 or so clones, around 14% were seen once, and the ten largest hold approximately 6.1%. The sample is drawn from a study of metastatic and nonmetastatic thyroid tumors. On the study more broadly: Repertoires of blood and of tissue (tumor or nodule) from malignant and benign thyroid patients were compared. Study findings and constraints: Reports indicated that malignant thyroid tumors showed significantly higher TCR beta diversity than benign nodules did, in blood and tumor.

The V and J ends lost 3 bases and 4 bases respectively, with 18 bases between them. CDR1 and CDR2 (germline): SNHLY, FYNNEI. The CDR3 sequence is 16 residues long. None of the patients had undergone any treatment ahead of thyroid surgery. The specimen sequenced was blood. This receptor was taken from a male donor with papillary thyroid cancer or a benign thyroid nodule (not recorded which). Some clones in this sample may be carry-over from other donors' samples. The V and J genes are TRBV2 and TRBJ1-2, with D possibly matching TRBD1 (6 bases). CDR3 sequence reads: CASSDPGDNYRYGYTF. The CDR3 nucleotides read TGTGCCAGCAGTGATCCTGGGGACAATTATCGCTATGGCTACACCTTC.